This T cell receptor beta chain was documented in a study of cytomegalovirus exposure and HLA in healthy donors. 13 Jbeta primers and 60 Vbeta primers were used for the PCR. TCRdb's copy holds only in-frame clones and misses some; the assay was immunoSEQ multiplex PCR. Of over 150,000 clones listed, 75% are singletons. Broader study findings: A classifier reportedly called cytomegalovirus status with high sensitivity and specificity. The later analysis indicated that the majority of CMV-associated TCR beta chains appeared HLA-restricted.

Per germline, CDR1 SEHNR and CDR2 FQNEAQ (reference sequence). The V gene end was trimmed by 2 bases and the J gene end by 3 bases; junction bases not matched to a gene: 7. The CDR3 runs to 19 residues. As regards this clone: Its antigen is unknown.

The sequencing input was PBMCs. The chain employs TRBV7-9 and TRBJ2-2; 15 bases align to TRBD2. The receptor was isolated from a man between 18 and 35 years old in good health and CMV-seronegative. CDR3 loop: CASSLPGTSGRKDTGELFF. The CDR3 bases are TGTGCCAGCAGCTTACCAGGGACTAGCGGGAGGAAGGACACCGGGGAGCTGTTTTTT.